This is a list of T cell receptor beta chains from one sample in a study of identical twins. TCRdb reprocessed the 5' RACE reads via MiXCR and lists one record per CDR3 protein. The sample holds 640,000 or so distinct CDR3 sequences, around 5.7% seen once. Material: naive T cells sorted from blood. All receptors come from a man between 18 and 29 years old in good health. Both conserved end residues are part of each CDR3. A D gene is named only where the DNA matches it firmly. Not every row has a clone size; where given, it reads once, few, many or a size class.

d_gene,j_gene,v_gene,abundance,CDR3aa,CDR3nt
-,TRBJ2-2,TRBV6-5,-,CASSNRPNTGELFF,TGTGCCAGCAGTAACAGGCCGAACACCGGGGAGCTGTTTTTT
-,TRBJ1-6,TRBV27,few,CASSFRADNSPLHF,TGTGCCAGCAGTTTCCGGGCCGATAATTCACCCCTCCACTTT
-,TRBJ2-5,TRBV24-1,few,CATSRGGQETQYF,TGTGCCACCAGCAGGGGAGGGCAAGAGACCCAGTACTTC
-,TRBJ2-5,TRBV12-3/TRBV12-4,many,CASTLDNPDRETQYF,TGTGCCAGCACCCTGGACAACCCCGATCGGGAGACCCAGTACTTC
-,TRBJ2-2,TRBV6-5,-,CASSYSWGQNTGELFF,TGTGCCAGCAGTTACTCGTGGGGACAGAACACCGGGGAGCTGTTTTTT
-,TRBJ2-5,TRBV29-1,many,CSVAGRLLEETQYF,TGCAGCGTCGCAGGGAGGCTCCTCGAAGAGACCCAGTACTTC
-,TRBJ1-1,TRBV29-1,many,CSVISQGQNTEAFF,TGCAGCGTGATCTCCCAGGGCCAGAACACTGAAGCTTTCTTT
-,TRBJ2-3,TRBV11-2,few,CASSPRRALGTDTQYF,TGTGCCAGCAGCCCTAGACGAGCGTTGGGCACAGATACGCAGTATTTT
TRBD2,TRBJ2-1,TRBV27,few,CASSFATSGGNEQFF,TGTGCCAGCAGTTTCGCGACTAGCGGGGGGAATGAGCAGTTCTTC
TRBD2,TRBJ2-1,TRBV5-1,-,CASSSPGGAQPDNEQFF,TGCGCCAGCAGCTCCCCGGGAGGAGCGCAACCCGACAATGAGCAGTTCTTC